Below, 11 T cell receptor beta chains from the same sample are listed, as sequenced in a study of blood T cell repertoires in COVID-19. The repertoire was sequenced with immunoSEQ multiplex PCR; TCRdb's copy has only in-frame clones and lacks some. The table has roughly 120,000 clones, approximately 82% seen once. The source material was peripheral blood. These receptors were collected from a man between 70 and 80 years old with active or convalescent COVID-19.

A remark on this clone: Other DNA sequences within the sample encode an identical CDR3. V gene TRBV18 combines with J gene TRBJ2-2; weak D call: TRBD1 (5 bases). From germline, CDR1 is KGHSH and CDR2 LQKENI. V was clipped by 3 bases and J by 1 base, with 12 bases between them. The CDR3 length is 16 residues. CDR3 amino acids: CASSPLGQGNTGELFF. The DNA of the CDR3 is TGTGCCAGCTCACCCCTCGGGCAGGGGAACACCGGGGAGCTGTTTTTT. Supplemented by reference TRBV18 and TRBJ2-2, the full variable domain reads NAGVMQNPRHLVRRRGQEARLRCSPMKGHSHVYWYRQLPEEGLKFMVYLQKENIIDESGMPKERFSAEFPKEGPSILRIQQVVRGDSAAYFCASSPLGQGNTGELFFGEGSRLTVL.

This rearrangement joins TRBV9 to TRBJ2-3, with D unclear. The germline gives CDR1 SGDLS, CDR2 YYNGEE. V was shortened by 0 bases and J by 3 bases, with 11 bases between the two germline ends. The CDR3 covers 15 residues. The CDR3 is CASSVASPSTDTQYF. The CDR3 nucleotides read TGTGCCAGCAGCGTAGCTAGTCCGTCAACAGATACGCAGTATTTT.

V usage is TRBV5-4 and J usage is TRBJ2-7; 8 bases map to TRBD2. Per germline, CDR1 SGHNT and CDR2 YYREEE (reference sequence). This CDR3 region has 14 residues. V shed 2 bases and J 5 bases; nucleotides not matched to a gene: 6. The DNA of the CDR3 is TGTGCCAGCAGCTTTGGCGGGGGGAGCGACGAGCAGTACTTC. Amino acids: CASSFGGGSDEQYF.

This clone occurred many times. The V and J genes are TRBV4-1 and TRBJ1-1; TRBD1 might be the D (5 bases). This CDR3 region has 17 residues. Trimming stripped 3 bases from V and 0 bases from J, with 17 bases between. Germline V lookup: CDR1 MGHRA, CDR2 YSYEKL. CDR3 coding DNA: TGCGCCAGCAGCCAGCCCAACCGACAGATCATGAACACTGAAGCTTTCTTT. Translation gives CASSQPNRQIMNTEAFF.

This chain uses TRBV10-3 with TRBJ1-4; 8 bases agree with TRBD1. CDR3 length equals 16 residues. Germline CDR1 reads ENHRY; CDR2 reads SYGVKD. The V segment lost 0 bases and the J segment 4 bases; nucleotides outside the gene matches: 4. CDR3 DNA: TGTGCCATCAGTGAGTCCAGGGGGCGTATTAATGAAAAACTGTTTTTT. The encoded protein is CAISESRGRINEKLFF.

The CDR3 here is CASSLGTGTEAFF. CDR3 nucleotides: TGTGCCAGCAGCTTAGGGACAGGGACTGAAGCTTTCTTT. The gene calls are TRBV7-9 and TRBJ1-1; 8 positions agree with TRBD1. The ends lost 1 base at V and 5 bases at J; junction bases unmatched: 0. CDR1 is SEHNR, CDR2 FQNEAQ, per germline (reference sequence). This CDR3 contains 13 residues.

This clone was recorded many times. The genes are TRBV7-3 and TRBJ2-1; D is ambiguous. This CDR3 comprises 15 residues. CDR1 and CDR2 from the germline V gene are SGHTA and FQGTGA. Between the trimmed V and J ends, which lost 2 bases and 4 bases, there was a span of 12 bases. The CDR3 region is CASSLSNIGYNEQFF. In DNA, the CDR3 is TGTGCCAGCAGCTTATCCAACATTGGTTACAATGAGCAGTTCTTC. Using reference TRBV7-3 and TRBJ2-1 for the parts outside the CDR3, the full variable domain is GAGVSQTPSNKVTEKGKYVELRCDPISGHTALYWYRQSLGQGPEFLIYFQGTGAADDSGLPNDRFFAVRPEGSVSTLKIQRTERGDSAVYLCASSLSNIGYNEQFFGPGTRLTVL.

The CDR3: CASSPTDSGNTIYF. The CDR3 nucleotides read TGTGCCAGCAGCCCCACAGACTCTGGAAACACCATATATTTT. The chain combines TRBV7-3 with TRBJ1-3; no clear D. This CDR3 contains 14 residues. From germline, CDR1 is SGHTA and CDR2 FQGTGA. With 5 bases removed from V and 0 bases from J, the gap between germline ends came to 8 bases.

The chain employs TRBV11-2 and TRBJ2-7, with a tentative D call TRBD1 (6 bases). The CDR3 has 14 amino acids. Germline CDR1 reads SGHAT; CDR2 reads FQNNGV. V shed 1 base and J shed 0 bases, with 7 bases lying between them. The CDR3 bases are TGTGCCAGCAGCTTAGTCAGGGGCTCCTACGAGCAGTACTTC. Translating gives CASSLVRGSYEQYF.

DNA of the CDR3: TGTGCCAGCAGTTTTAACAGGGACCTGAACACTGAAGCTTTCTTT. Amino acids: CASSFNRDLNTEAFF. The V gene is TRBV6-5, the J gene TRBJ1-1, with D possibly being TRBD1 (6 bases). V gave up 4 bases and J gave up 0 bases, with 12 bases separating them. The CDR3 covers 15 residues. Germline V gene data show CDR1 as MNHEY and CDR2 as SVGAGI.

V and J are TRBV7-2 and TRBJ1-4; D unresolved. Germline CDR1 and CDR2: SGHTA and FQGNSA. Trimming shortened V by 5 bases and J by 8 bases, and 15 bases separated the two germline ends. This CDR3 spans 14 amino acids. CDR3 sequence (DNA): TGTGCCAGCAGCCCATCTTGGGGAGGAGAAAAACTGTTTTTT. Its translation: CASSPSWGGEKLFF. The full variable domain, its missing parts supplied by reference TRBV7-2 and TRBJ1-4, is GAGVSQSPSNKVTEKGKDVELRCDPISGHTALYWYRQSLGQGLEFLIYFQGNSAPDKSGLPSDRFSAERTGGSVSTLTIQRTQQEDSAVYLCASSPSWGGEKLFFGSGTQLSVL.